The T cell receptor beta chain described here comes from a study of T-cell reconstitution after alpha-beta-depleted transplantation in children. Whole-study findings and limits: Newly made T cells mostly supplied T-cell counts and diversity one year after transplant. Several hundred expanded graft clones reportedly gave rise to the alpha-beta T cells present about two months after transplant.

The CDR3 is 16 amino acids. Trimming stripped 3 bases from V and 1 base from J, with 16 bases between. Germline V gives CDR1 DFQATT, CDR2 SNEGSKA (reference sequence). The sample holds a few counts of this clonotype. What it binds is unknown. Preparing the TCRbeta library involved the use of unique molecular identifiers. A single record per CDR3 protein comes from TCRdb applying MiXCR to the PCR reads. This sample has about 460,000 distinct CDR3 sequences, with about 10% found just once. Sequenced material: PBMCs, taken before TCRalphabeta/CD19-depleted stem cell transplant. The TCR comes from a child between 2 and 9 years old with inherited bone marrow failure, due to receive a stem cell transplant. The chain employs TRBV20-1 and TRBJ1-5, with a tentative D call TRBD1 (5 bases). CDR3 DNA sequence: TGCAGTGCTAGGGGGCAGCCCCGGGGGAGCAATCAGCCCCAGCATTTT. It encodes CSARGQPRGSNQPQHF.